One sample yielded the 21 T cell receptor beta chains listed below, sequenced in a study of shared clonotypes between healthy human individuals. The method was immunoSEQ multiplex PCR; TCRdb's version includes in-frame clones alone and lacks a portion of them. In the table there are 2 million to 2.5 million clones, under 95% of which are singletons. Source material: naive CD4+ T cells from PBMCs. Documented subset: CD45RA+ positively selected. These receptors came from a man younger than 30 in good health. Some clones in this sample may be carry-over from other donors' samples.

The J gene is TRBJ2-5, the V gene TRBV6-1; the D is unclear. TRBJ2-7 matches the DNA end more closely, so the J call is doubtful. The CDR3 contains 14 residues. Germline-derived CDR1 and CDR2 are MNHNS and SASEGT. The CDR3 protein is CASSQSLPSYEQYF. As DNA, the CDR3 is TGTGCCAGCAGTCAATCGTTGCCCTCCTACGAGCAGTACTTC.

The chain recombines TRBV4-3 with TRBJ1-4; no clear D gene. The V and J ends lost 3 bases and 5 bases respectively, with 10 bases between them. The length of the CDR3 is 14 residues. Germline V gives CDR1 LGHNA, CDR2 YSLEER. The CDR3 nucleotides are TGCGCCAGCAGCCACGAAACAGCGAATGAAAAACTGTTTTTT. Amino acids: CASSHETANEKLFF.

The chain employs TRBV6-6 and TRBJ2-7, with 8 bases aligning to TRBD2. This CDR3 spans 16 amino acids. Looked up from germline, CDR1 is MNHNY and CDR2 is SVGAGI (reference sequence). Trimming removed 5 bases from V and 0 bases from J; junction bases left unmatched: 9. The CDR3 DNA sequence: TGTGCCAGCAGTCAGGGGACTAGAGTGAGCTCCTACGAGCAGTACTTC. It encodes CASSQGTRVSSYEQYF.

Here the CDR3 reads CASSWTTGNTEAFF. In nucleotides, the CDR3 is TGTGCCAGCAGCTGGACGACGGGGAACACTGAAGCTTTCTTT. The V and J genes are TRBV5-6 and TRBJ1-1, with no clear D. CDR1 is SGHDT and CDR2 is YYEEEE in the germline V gene. Trimming pared 3 bases from V and 1 base from J, leaving 10 bases between. This CDR3 region has 14 residues. Looking up the rest from reference TRBV5-6 and TRBJ1-1 gives the full variable domain: DAGVTQSPTHLIKTRGQQVTLRCSPKSGHDTVSWYQQALGQGPQFIFQYYEEEERQRGNFPDRFSGHQFPNYSSELNVNALLLGDSALYLCASSWTTGNTEAFFGQGTRLTVV.

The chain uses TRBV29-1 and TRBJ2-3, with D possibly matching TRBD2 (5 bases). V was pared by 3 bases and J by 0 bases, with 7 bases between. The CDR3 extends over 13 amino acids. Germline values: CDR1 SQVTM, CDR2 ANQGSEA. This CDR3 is CSVDEGSTDTQYF. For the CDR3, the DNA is TGCAGCGTTGATGAGGGAAGCACAGATACGCAGTATTTT.

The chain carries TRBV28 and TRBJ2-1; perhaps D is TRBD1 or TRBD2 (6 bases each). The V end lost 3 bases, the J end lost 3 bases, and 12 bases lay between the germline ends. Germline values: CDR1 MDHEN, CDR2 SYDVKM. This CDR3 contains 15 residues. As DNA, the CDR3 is TGTGCCAGCAGTTTGAGAAGGGGGGTCTACAATGAGCAGTTCTTC. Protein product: CASSLRRGVYNEQFF.

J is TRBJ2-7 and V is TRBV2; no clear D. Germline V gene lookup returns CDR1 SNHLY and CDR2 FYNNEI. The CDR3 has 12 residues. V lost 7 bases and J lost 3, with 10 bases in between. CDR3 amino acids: CASTYHRYEQYF. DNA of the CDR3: TGTGCCAGCACGTATCACCGCTACGAGCAGTACTTC.

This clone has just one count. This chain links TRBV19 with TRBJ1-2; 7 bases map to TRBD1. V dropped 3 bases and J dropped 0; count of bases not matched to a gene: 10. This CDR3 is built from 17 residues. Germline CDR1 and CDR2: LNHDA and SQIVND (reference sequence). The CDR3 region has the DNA TGTGCCAGTAGTATGGCTACAGGGGTCGACCCTAACTATGGCTACACCTTC. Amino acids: CASSMATGVDPNYGYTF. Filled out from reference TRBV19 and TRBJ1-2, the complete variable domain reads DGGITQSPKYLFRKEGQNVTLSCEQNLNHDAMYWYRQDPGQGLRLIYYSQIVNDFQKGDIAEGYSVSREKKESFPLTVTSAQKNPTAFYLCASSMATGVDPNYGYTFGSGTRLTVV.

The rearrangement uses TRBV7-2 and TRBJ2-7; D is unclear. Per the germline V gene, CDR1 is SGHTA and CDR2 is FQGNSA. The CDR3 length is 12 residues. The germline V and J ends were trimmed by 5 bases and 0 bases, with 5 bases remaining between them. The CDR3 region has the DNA TGTGCCAGCAGCCAGGCCTCCTACGAGCAGTACTTC. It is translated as CASSQASYEQYF.

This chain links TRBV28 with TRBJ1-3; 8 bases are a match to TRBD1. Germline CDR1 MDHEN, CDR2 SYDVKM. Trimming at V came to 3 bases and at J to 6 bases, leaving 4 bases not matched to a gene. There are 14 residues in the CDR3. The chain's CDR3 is CASSFLQGANTIYF. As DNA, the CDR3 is TGTGCCAGCAGTTTCCTCCAGGGGGCAAACACCATATATTTT.

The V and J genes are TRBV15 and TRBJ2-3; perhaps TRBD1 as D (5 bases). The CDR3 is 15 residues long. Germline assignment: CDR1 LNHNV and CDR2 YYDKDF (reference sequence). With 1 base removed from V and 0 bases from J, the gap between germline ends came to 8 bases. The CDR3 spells CATSRGTLSTDTQYF. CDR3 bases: TGTGCCACCAGCAGAGGGACACTGAGCACAGATACGCAGTATTTT.

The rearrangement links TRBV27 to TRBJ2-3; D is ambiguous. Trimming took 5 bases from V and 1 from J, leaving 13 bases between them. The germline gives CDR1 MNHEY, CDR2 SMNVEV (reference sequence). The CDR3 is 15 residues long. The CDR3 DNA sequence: TGTGCCAGCAGTCCCCTTACCCGGGGCACAGATACGCAGTATTTT. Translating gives CASSPLTRGTDTQYF.

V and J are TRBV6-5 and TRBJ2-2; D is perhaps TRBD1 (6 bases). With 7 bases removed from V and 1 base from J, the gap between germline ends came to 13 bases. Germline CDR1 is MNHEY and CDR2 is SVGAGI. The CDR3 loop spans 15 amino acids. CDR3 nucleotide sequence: TGTGCCAGCACATACAGGGTAGAGAACACCGGGGAGCTGTTTTTT. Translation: CASTYRVENTGELFF.

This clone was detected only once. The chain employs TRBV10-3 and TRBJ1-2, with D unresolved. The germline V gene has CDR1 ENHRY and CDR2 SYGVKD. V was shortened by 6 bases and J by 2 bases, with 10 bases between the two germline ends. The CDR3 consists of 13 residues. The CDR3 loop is CAISVEENYGYTF. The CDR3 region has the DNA TGTGCCATCAGCGTGGAAGAAAACTATGGCTACACCTTC.

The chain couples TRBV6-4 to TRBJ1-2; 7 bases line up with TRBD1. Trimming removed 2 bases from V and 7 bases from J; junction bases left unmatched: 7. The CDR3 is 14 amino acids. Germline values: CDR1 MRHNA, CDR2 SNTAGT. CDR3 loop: CASSDTTGLGGYTF. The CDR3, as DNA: TGTGCCAGCAGTGACACGACAGGGTTAGGTGGCTACACCTTC.

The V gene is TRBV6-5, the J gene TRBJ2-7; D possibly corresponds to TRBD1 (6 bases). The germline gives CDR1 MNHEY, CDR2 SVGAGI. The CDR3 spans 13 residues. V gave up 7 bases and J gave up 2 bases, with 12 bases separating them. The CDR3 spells CASIRTETYEQYF. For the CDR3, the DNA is TGTGCCAGCATACGGACAGAGACCTACGAGCAGTACTTC.

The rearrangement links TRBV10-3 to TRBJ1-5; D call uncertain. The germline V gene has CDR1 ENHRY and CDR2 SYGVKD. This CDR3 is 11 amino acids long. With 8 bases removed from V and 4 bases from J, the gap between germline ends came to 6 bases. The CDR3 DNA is TGTGCCATCGGACCTAATCAGCCCCAGCATTTT. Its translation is CAIGPNQPQHF.

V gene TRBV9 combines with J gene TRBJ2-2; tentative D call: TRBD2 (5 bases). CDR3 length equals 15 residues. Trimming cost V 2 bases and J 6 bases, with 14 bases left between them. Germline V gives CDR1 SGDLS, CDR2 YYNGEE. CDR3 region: CASSVARGYAGELFF. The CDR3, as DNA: TGTGCCAGCAGCGTTGCCCGGGGATACGCCGGGGAGCTGTTTTTT.

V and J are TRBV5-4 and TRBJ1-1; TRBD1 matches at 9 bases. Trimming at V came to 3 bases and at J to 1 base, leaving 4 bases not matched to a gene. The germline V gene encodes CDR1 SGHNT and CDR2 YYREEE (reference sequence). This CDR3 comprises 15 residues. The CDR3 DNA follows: TGTGCCAGCAGCTATGGGACAGGGTGGAACACTGAAGCTTTCTTT. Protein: CASSYGTGWNTEAFF.

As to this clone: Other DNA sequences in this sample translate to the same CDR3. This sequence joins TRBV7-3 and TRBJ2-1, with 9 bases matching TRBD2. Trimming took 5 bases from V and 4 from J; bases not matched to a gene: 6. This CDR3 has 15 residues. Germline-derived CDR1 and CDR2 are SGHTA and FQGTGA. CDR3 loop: CASSPGLAEYNEQFF. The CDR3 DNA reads TGTGCCAGCAGCCCGGGACTAGCAGAATACAATGAGCAGTTCTTC.

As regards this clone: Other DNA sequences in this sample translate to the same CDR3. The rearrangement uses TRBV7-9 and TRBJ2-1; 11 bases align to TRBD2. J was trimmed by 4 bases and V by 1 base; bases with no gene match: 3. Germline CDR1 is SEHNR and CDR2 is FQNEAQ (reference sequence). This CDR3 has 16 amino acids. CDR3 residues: CASSLGGTSGYNEQFF. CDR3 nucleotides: TGTGCCAGCAGCTTAGGAGGGACTAGCGGTTACAATGAGCAGTTCTTC.